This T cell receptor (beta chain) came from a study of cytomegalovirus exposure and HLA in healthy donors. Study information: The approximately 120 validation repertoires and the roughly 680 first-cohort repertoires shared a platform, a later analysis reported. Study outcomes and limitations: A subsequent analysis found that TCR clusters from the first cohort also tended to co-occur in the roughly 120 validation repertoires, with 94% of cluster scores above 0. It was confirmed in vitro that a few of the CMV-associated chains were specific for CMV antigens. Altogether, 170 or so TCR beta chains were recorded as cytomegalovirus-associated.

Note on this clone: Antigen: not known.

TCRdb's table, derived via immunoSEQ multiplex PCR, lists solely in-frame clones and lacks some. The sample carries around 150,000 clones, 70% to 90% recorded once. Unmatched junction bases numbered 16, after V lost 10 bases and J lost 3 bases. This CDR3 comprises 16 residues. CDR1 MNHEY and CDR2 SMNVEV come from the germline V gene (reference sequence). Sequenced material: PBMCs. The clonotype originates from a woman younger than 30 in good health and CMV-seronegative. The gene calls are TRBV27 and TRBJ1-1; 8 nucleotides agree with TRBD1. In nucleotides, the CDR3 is TGTGCCACGCTATCTGGCAGGGGGCGGGGAGACACTGAAGCTTTCTTT. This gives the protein CATLSGRGRGDTEAFF.